This T cell receptor beta chain was sequenced in a study of cytomegalovirus exposure and HLA in healthy donors. General study results and limits: 16,951 TCR beta sequences were associated with HLA alleles at 0.05 false discovery rate in a later analysis. Researchers counted over 150 TCR beta chains as cytomegalovirus-associated.

About this clone: The antigen remains undetermined.

The donors (healthy individuals) were bone marrow donors. The PCR ran on 60 Vbeta and 13 Jbeta primers. In the source study's methods: Per a later analysis, the number of unique TCR beta chains was some 80 million, of which 10 million to 11 million were shared. Produced via immunoSEQ multiplex PCR; TCRdb's table is partial and in-frame only. From that table come the V and J calls and clone size; the DNA was used to work out D and trimming. The listing records 200,000 to 250,000 clones. Germline loops: CDR1 SGHRS, CDR2 YFSETQ. Trimming cost V 4 bases and J 6 bases; bases outside gene matches: 7. The CDR3 runs to 15 residues.

The V and J genes are TRBV5-1 and TRBJ2-1, with 10 bases aligning to TRBD1. The clonotype originates from a woman aged 25 to 39 in good health and CMV-seropositive. The sequencing input was PBMCs. DNA for the CDR3: TGCGCCAGCAGCCTCCGGGACAGGGGCATCAATGAGCAGTTCTTC. Translated, it gives CASSLRDRGINEQFF.